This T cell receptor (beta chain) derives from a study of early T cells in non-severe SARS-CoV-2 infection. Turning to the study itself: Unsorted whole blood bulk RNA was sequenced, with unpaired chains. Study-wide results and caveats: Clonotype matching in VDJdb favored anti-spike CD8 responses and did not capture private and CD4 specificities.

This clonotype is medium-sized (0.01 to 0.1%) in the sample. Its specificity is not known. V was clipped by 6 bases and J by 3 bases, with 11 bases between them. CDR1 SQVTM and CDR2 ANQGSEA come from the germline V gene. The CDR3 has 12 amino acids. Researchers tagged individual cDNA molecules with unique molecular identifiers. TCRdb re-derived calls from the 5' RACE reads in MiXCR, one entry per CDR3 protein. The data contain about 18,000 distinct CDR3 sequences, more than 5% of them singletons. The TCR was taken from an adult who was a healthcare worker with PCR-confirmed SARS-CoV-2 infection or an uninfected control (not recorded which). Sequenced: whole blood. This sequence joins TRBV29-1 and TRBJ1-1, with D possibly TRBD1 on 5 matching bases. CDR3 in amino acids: CSVKLGDTEAFF. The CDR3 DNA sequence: TGCAGCGTCAAGTTGGGGGACACTGAAGCTTTCTTT.